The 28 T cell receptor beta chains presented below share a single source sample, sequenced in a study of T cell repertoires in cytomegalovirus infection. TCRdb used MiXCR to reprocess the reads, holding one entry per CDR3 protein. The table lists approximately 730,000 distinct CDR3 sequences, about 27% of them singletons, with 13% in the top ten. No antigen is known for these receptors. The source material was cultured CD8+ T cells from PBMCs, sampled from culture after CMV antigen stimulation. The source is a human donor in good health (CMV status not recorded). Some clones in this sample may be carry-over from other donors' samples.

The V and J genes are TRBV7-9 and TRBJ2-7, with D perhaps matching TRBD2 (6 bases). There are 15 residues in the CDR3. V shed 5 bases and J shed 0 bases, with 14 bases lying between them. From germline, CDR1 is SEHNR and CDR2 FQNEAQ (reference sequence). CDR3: CASSSSGLRSYEQYV. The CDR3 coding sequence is TGTGCCAGCAGCAGCAGCGGGCTTCGCTCCTACGAGCAGTACGTC.

The CDR3 DNA reads TGTGCCAGCAGCACGGGACAGGGGGCGTGGGGGACGCAGTATTTT. It encodes CASSTGQGAWGTQYF. The chain uses TRBV7-9 and TRBJ2-3; 12 bases align to TRBD1. V lost 5 bases and J lost 9; bases outside the gene matches: 9. Germline CDR1 SEHNR, CDR2 FQNEAQ (reference sequence). The CDR3 is 15 amino acids. Combining the CDR3 with reference TRBV7-9 and TRBJ2-3 gives the whole variable domain DTGVSQNPRHKITKRGQNVTFRCDPISEHNRLYWYRQTLGQGPEFLTYFQNEAQLEKSRLLSDRFSAERPKGSFSTLEIQRTEQGDSAMYLCASSTGQGAWGTQYFGPGTRLTVL.

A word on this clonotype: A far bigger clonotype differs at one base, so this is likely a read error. CDR3 region: CASSLAGGRKEQFF. DNA of the CDR3: TGTGCCAGCAGCTTAGCGGGGGGGCGCAAAGAGCAGTTCTTC. The chain joins TRBV7-6 to TRBJ2-1, with D maybe TRBD2 (7 bases). Trimming shortened V by 0 bases and J by 10 bases, and 13 bases separated the two germline ends. Germline values: CDR1 SGHVS, CDR2 FNYEAQ. The CDR3 is made up of 14 amino acids.

The CDR3 sequence: CASSDSAVDEQFF. The CDR3 DNA sequence: TGTGCCAGCAGCGACTCCGCCGTCGATGAGCAGTTCTTC. The chain joins TRBV3-1 to TRBJ2-1; D gene unclear. The V gene lost 5 bases and the J gene lost 8 bases, with 13 bases spanning the gap. The CDR3 loop spans 13 amino acids. Germline CDR1 is LGHDT and CDR2 is YNNKEL (reference sequence).

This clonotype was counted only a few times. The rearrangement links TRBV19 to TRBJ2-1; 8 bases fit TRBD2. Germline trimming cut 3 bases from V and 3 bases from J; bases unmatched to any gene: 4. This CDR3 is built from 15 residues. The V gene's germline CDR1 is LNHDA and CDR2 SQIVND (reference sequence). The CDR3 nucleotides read TGTGCCAGTAGTATTAGCGGGGTGGGCTACAATGAGCAGTTCTTC. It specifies CASSISGVGYNEQFF.

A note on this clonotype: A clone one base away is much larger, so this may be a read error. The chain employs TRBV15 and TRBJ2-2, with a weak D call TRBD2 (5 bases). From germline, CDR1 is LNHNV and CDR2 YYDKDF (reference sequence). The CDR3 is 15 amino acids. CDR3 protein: CATSSSGPYTGVLFF. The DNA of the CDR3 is TGTGCCACCAGCTCGAGCGGCCCTTACACCGGGGTGCTGTTTTTT.

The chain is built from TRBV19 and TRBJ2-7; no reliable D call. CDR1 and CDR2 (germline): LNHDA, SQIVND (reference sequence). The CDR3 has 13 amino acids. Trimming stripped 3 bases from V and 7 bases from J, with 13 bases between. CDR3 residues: CASSMGALGEQYF. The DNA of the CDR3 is TGTGCCAGTAGTATGGGCGCACTGGGTGAGCAGTACTTC.

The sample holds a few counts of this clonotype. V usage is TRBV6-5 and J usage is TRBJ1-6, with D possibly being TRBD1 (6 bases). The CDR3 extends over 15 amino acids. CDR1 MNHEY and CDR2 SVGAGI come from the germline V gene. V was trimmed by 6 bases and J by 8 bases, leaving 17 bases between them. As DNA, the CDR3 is TGTGCCAGCAGGACTACCACAGGGCCTTATTCACCCCTCCACTTT. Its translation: CASRTTTGPYSPLHF.

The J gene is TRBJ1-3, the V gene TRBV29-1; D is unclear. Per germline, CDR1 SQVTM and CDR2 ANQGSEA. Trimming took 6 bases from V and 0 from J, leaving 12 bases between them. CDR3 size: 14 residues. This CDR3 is CSVVDGRSGNTIYF. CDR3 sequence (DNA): TGCAGCGTCGTTGACGGACGCTCTGGAAACACCATATATTTT.

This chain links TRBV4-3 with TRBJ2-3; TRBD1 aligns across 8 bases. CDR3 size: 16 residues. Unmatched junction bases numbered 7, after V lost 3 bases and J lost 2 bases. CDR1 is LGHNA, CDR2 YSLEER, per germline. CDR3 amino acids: CASSQAGTGITDTQYF. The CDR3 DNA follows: TGCGCCAGCAGCCAGGCCGGGACAGGAATCACAGATACGCAGTATTTT.

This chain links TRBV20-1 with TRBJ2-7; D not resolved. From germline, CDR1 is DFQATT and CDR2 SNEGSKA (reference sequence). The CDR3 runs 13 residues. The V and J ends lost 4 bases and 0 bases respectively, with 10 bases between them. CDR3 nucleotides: TGCAGTGCTAAACAAGGAATCTCCTACGAGCAGTACGTC. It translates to CSAKQGISYEQYV.

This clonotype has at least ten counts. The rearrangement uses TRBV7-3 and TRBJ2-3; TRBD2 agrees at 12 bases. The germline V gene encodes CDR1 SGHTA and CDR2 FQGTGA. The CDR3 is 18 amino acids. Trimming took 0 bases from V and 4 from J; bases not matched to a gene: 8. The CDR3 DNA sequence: TGTGCCAGCAGCTTAACGAAGTCTAGCGGGGGGGTAGCAGATACGCAGTATTTT. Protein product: CASSLTKSSGGVADTQYF.

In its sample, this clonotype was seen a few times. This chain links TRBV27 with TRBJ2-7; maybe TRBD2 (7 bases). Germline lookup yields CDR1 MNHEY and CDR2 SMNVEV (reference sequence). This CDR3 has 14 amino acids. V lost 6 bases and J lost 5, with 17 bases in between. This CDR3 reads CASSLGWGGDEQYF. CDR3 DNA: TGTGCCAGCAGCCTTGGGTGGGGGGGCGACGAGCAGTACTTC.

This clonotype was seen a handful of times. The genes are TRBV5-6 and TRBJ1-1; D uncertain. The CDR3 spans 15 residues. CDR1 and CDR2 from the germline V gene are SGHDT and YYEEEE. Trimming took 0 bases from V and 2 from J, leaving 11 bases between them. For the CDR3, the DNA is TGTGCCAGCAGCTTGGTCCCCGGGGTTAACACTGAAGCTTTCTTT. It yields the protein CASSLVPGVNTEAFF. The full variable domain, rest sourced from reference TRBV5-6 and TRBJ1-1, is DAGVTQSPTHLIKTRGQQVTLRCSPKSGHDTVSWYQQALGQGPQFIFQYYEEEERQRGNFPDRFSGHQFPNYSSELNVNALLLGDSALYLCASSLVPGVNTEAFFGQGTRLTVV.

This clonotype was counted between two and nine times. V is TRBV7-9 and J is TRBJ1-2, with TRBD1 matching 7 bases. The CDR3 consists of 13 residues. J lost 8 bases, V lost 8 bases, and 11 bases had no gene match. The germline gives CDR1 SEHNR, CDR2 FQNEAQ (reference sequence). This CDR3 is CASLPGGGEGYTF. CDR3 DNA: TGTGCCAGCCTACCAGGGGGGGGCGAGGGCTACACCTTC.

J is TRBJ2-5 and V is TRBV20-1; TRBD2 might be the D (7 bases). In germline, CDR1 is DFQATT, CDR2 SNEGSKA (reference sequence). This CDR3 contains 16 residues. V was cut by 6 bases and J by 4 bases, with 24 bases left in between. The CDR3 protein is CSAGGGGSPQAETQYF. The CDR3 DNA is TGCAGTGCAGGAGGGGGGGGGTCCCCCCAGGCAGAGACCCAGTACTTC.

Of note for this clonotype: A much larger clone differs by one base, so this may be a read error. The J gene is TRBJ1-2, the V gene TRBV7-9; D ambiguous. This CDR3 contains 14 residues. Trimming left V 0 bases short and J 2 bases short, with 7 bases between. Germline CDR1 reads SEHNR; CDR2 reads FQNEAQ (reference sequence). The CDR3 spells CASSLAEPNYGYTF. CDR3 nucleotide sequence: TGTGCCAGCAGCTTAGCAGAGCCCAACTATGGCTACACCTTC.

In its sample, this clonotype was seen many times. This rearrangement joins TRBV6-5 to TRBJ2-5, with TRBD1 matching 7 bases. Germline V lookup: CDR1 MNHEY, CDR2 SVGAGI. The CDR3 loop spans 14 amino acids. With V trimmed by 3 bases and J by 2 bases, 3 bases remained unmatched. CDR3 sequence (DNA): TGTGCCAGCAGTTATCCAGGGGGTCAAGAGACCCAGTACTTC. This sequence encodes CASSYPGGQETQYF.

The CDR3: CASSALGTGGSYEQYV. The DNA for the CDR3 is TGTGCCAGCAGTGCCCTGGGGACAGGGGGATCCTACGAGCAGTACGTC. The rearrangement joins TRBV2 to TRBJ2-7, with 11 nucleotides matching TRBD1. Germline lookup yields CDR1 SNHLY and CDR2 FYNNEI. CDR3 size: 16 residues. J lost 1 base, V lost 4 bases, and 6 bases had no gene match.

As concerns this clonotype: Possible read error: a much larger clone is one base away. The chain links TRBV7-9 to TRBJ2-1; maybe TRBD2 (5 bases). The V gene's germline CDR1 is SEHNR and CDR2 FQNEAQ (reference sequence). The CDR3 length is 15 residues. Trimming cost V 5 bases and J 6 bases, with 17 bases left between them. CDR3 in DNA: TGTGCCAGCAGCAATAGCGCACTACTATCCAATGAGCAGTTCTTC. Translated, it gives CASSNSALLSNEQFF. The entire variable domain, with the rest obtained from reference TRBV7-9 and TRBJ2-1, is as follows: DTGVSQNPRHKITKRGQNVTFRCDPISEHNRLYWYRQTLGQGPEFLTYFQNEAQLEKSRLLSDRFSAERPKGSFSTLEIQRTEQGDSAMYLCASSNSALLSNEQFFGPGTRLTVL.

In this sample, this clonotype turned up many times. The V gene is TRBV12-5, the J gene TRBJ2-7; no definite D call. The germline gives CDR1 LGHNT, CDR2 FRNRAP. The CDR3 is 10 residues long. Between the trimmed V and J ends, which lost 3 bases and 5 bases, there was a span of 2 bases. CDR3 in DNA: TGTGCTAGTGGTTTAAACGAGCAGTACTTC. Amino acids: CASGLNEQYF.

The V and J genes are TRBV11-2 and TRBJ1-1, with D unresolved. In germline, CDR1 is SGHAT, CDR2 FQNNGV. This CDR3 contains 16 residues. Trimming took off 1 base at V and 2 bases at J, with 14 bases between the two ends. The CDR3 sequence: CASSLGLGSLNTEAFF. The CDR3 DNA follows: TGTGCCAGCAGCTTAGGGTTGGGCTCTTTAAACACTGAAGCTTTCTTT.

CDR3 bases: TGCGCCAGCAGCCAGGCGACCCTAGGGAGGGCGAGCAATGAGCAGTTCTTC. It codes for CASSQATLGRASNEQFF. The chain is built from TRBV4-1 and TRBJ2-1; 7 bases are shared with TRBD2. Germline V gene data show CDR1 as MGHRA and CDR2 as YSYEKL. Trimming at V came to 3 bases and at J to 6 bases, leaving 14 bases not matched to a gene. The length of the CDR3 is 17 residues.

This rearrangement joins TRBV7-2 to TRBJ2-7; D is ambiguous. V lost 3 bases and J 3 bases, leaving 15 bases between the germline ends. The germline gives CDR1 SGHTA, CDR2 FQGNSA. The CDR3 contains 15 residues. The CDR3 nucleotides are TGTGCCAGCAGCTTGTTCGGAGAAGGGTACTACGAGCAGTACTTC. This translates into CASSLFGEGYYEQYF.

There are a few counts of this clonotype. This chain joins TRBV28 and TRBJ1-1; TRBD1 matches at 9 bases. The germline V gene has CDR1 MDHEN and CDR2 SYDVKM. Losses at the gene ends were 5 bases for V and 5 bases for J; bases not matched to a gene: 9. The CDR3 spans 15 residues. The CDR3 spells CASSPFWTGETEAFF. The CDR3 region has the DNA TGTGCCAGCAGTCCGTTCTGGACAGGGGAGACTGAAGCTTTCTTT.

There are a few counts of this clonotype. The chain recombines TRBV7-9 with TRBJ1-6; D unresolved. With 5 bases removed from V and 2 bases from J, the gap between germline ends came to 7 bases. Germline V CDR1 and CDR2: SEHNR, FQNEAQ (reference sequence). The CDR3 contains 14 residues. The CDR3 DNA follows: TGTGCCAGCAGCGCCCCAGCCTATAATTCACCCCTCCACTTT. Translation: CASSAPAYNSPLHF.

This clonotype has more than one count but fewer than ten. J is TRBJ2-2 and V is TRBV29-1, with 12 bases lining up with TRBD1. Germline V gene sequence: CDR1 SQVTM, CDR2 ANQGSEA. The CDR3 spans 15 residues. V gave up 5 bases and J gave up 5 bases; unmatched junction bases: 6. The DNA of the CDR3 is TGCAGCGTTCAACCGGGACAGGGGGCTACCGGGGAGCTGTTTTTT. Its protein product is CSVQPGQGATGELFF.

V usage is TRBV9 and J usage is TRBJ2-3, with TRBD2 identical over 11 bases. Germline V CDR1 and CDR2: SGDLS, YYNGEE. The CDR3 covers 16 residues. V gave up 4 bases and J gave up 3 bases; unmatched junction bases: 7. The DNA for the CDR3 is TGTGCCAGCAGCATATTAGCGGGGGGGCCTACAGATACGCAGTATTTT. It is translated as CASSILAGGPTDTQYF.